A single sample gave rise to the 10 T cell receptor beta chains below, sequenced in a study of T cell clonality in common variable immunodeficiency (dated by TCRdb to about 2015). No antigen has been assigned to these receptors. The library relied on the immunoSEQ multiplex PCR assay. TCRdb carries this immuneACCESS record with in-frame sequences only. Its versions omit some clonotypes, under half of them owing to an unresolved V gene in the studies checked, with the rest unexplained. The sample comprises about 28,000 clones, and every one was counted more than once. Roughly 27% of the sample goes to the ten largest clones. General study outcomes and caveats: CVID TCRbeta sequences were reported to have fewer deletions and N-nucleotide insertions and to lack highly modified clones with 13 or more V deletions.

Sequenced material: peripheral blood mononuclear cells. The origin of the receptors is a human donor with common variable immunodeficiency.

This clone came up a few times. The read falls 3 residues short of the CDR3 end, and the missing part is taken from the germline J gene. The rearrangement uses TRBV29-1 and TRBJ1-4, with TRBD1 as a possible D gene (5 bases). V was pared by 5 bases and J by 4 bases, with 20 bases between. This CDR3 spans 16 amino acids. The germline V gene encodes CDR1 SQVTM and CDR2 ANQGSEA. The CDR3 spells CSVRPAGGLGNEKLFF. The sequenced CDR3 bases are TGCAGCGTTCGCCCAGCTGGGGGGTTAGGTAATGAAAAA.

This clone was seen a few times. The read terminates 3 residues ahead of where the CDR3 ends, so the germline J gene completes it. The chain uses TRBV19 and TRBJ1-6, with D uncertain. The CDR3 consists of 15 residues. V shed 4 bases and J shed 5 bases, with 12 bases lying between them. Germline CDR1 is LNHDA and CDR2 is SQIVND (reference sequence). The sequenced part of the CDR3 DNA is TGTGCCAGTAGTAGGCGGCGGAACAATAATTCACCC. Translation: CASSRRRNNNSP. The whole CDR3 protein reads CASSRRRNNNSPLHF. Looking up the rest from reference TRBV19 and TRBJ1-6 gives the full variable domain: DGGITQSPKYLFRKEGQNVTLSCEQNLNHDAMYWYRQDPGQGLRLIYYSQIVNDFQKGDIAEGYSVSREKKESFPLTVTSAQKNPTAFYLCASSRRRNNNSPLHFGNGTRLTVT.

The sample holds many counts of this clone. The DNA ends 3 residues before the CDR3 does, and the rest of the CDR3 is filled in from the germline J gene. The chain carries TRBV28 and TRBJ2-1; the D gene is possibly TRBD2 (5 bases). This CDR3 contains 14 residues. V lost 5 bases to trimming and J lost 6 bases, with 14 bases between them. Germline V lookup: CDR1 MDHEN, CDR2 SYDVKM. CDR3 sequence: CASSLDSSGNEQFF. Incomplete CDR3 DNA: TGTGCCAGCAGTCTGGACTCCTCCGGCAATGAG.

Notes on this clone: The read ends 3 residues before the CDR3 terminus; that terminus is restored from the germline J gene. The chain couples TRBV30 to TRBJ1-2; TRBD1 matches at 10 bases. The germline gives CDR1 GTSNPN, CDR2 SVGIG (reference sequence). V was pared by 5 bases and J by 4 bases, with 4 bases of the junction left unmatched. The CDR3 covers 13 residues. The sequenced part of the CDR3 DNA is TGTGCCTGGGGGGGACAGGGGAGCTATGGC. Its protein product is CAWGGQGSYG. The CDR3 reads in full as CAWGGQGSYGYTF.

This clone has ten or more counts. The CDR3 goes on 3 residues after the read ends, and that part is filled in from the germline J gene. J is TRBJ2-2 and V is TRBV10-3, with a weak D call TRBD2 (5 bases). Trimming pared 7 bases from V and 7 bases from J, leaving 19 bases between. The CDR3 totals 15 residues. CDR1 and CDR2 from the germline V gene are ENHRY and SYGVKD. The sequenced part of the CDR3 DNA is TGTGCCATCACTGACGGGGATCACGATGGCGGGGAG. Translated, it gives CAITDGDHDGGE. The entire CDR3 reads CAITDGDHDGGELFF.

This clone was counted a few times. The CDR3 is cut off 3 residues early in the read; its end comes from the germline J gene. J is TRBJ1-6 and V is TRBV7-8, with TRBD1 matching 7 bases. Trimming at V came to 6 bases and at J to 10 bases, leaving 9 bases not matched to a gene. The CDR3 length is 14 residues. Per the germline V gene, CDR1 is SGHVS and CDR2 is FQNEAQ. CDR3 amino acids: CASSRDRVGSPLHF. CDR3 bases read: TGTGCCAGCAGTCGCGACAGGGTGGGATCACCC.

In its sample, this clone was seen many times. The read ends 3 residues shy of where the CDR3 ends; the end is completed using the germline J gene. The J gene is TRBJ2-7, the V gene TRBV11-3; TRBD1 agrees at 10 bases. Germline V gene sequence: CDR1 SGHNT, CDR2 YENEEA. V lost 6 bases, J lost 2 bases, and 7 bases stayed unmatched. The CDR3 length is 15 residues. The sequenced CDR3 bases are TGTGCCAGCAGGCCCCCCGGGACAGGGGCCTACGAG. Translation: CASRPPGTGAYE. The full CDR3 is CASRPPGTGAYEQYF.

A word on this clone: The read halts 3 residues ahead of the CDR3 end, with the missing end drawn from the germline J gene. The chain combines TRBV19 with TRBJ2-7, with a possible D match to TRBD2 (6 bases). Trimming left V 10 bases short and J 5 bases short, with 18 bases between. The CDR3 is 13 amino acids. Germline lookup yields CDR1 LNHDA and CDR2 SQIVND (reference sequence). Incomplete CDR3 DNA: TGTGCCATTGGCGGCGGGGTTCTTGACGAG. Its translation is CAIGGGVLDE. The entire CDR3 protein is CAIGGGVLDEQYF.

This clone was recorded many times. The read ends 3 residues early relative to the CDR3; the germline J gene fills the gap. V is TRBV4-1 and J is TRBJ1-1; 7 bases line up with TRBD1. This CDR3 is 16 amino acids long. J lost 0 bases, V lost 4 bases, and 8 bases had no gene match. Germline CDR1 MGHRA, CDR2 YSYEKL. CDR3 DNA, as far as it was read: TGCGCCAGCAGCCCCTATTGGGACAGCATGAACACTGAA. Its protein is CASSPYWDSMNTE. The full CDR3 is CASSPYWDSMNTEAFF.

This clone turned up a few times. The read gets to within 3 residues of the CDR3 end, and the germline J gene fills in the rest. This chain joins TRBV7-2 and TRBJ1-6; D is unclear. V lost 7 bases and J lost 10, with 11 bases in between. Germline V lookup: CDR1 SGHTA, CDR2 FQGNSA. This CDR3 has 12 amino acids. CDR3 region: CASMRSGSPLHF. CDR3 DNA, as far as it was read: TGTGCCAGCATGAGAAGTGGCTCACCC.